There are a few counts of the clone carrying this TCR beta chain. Its matching antigen is unknown. This record belongs to a study of T cell responses to AZD1222 COVID-19 vaccine. Study results and limitations: It was only after the peak T cell response that any repertoires were sampled. Rises in breadth and depth of Spike-specific TCRs came after two AZD1222 doses. Donors were mostly white British, more females; clonal diversity possibly underestimated.

The CDR3 covers 15 residues. The V end was cut by 4 bases, the J end by 0 bases, with 7 bases between. Germline V gives CDR1 LNHDA, CDR2 SQIVND (reference sequence). Sequenced by immunoSEQ multiplex PCR; TCRdb stores in-frame clones only, minus some. Of 100,000 to 150,000 clones listed, 92% are singletons. The sequence was collected from an adult who received the AZD1222 COVID-19 vaccine. V usage is TRBV19 and J usage is TRBJ2-6; D uncertain. The source material was peripheral blood, sampled 28 days after the second AZD1222 dose. CDR3 DNA sequence: TGTGCCAGTAGTACCTCAGTCTCTGGGGCCAACGTCCTGACTTTC. It translates to CASSTSVSGANVLTF. Variable domain in full (rest from reference TRBV19 and TRBJ2-6): DGGITQSPKYLFRKEGQNVTLSCEQNLNHDAMYWYRQDPGQGLRLIYYSQIVNDFQKGDIAEGYSVSREKKESFPLTVTSAQKNPTAFYLCASSTSVSGANVLTFGAGSRLTVL.